The entry below describes one TCR beta chain. The data belong to a study of T cells in Graves' hyperthyroidism and ophthalmopathy. Template material for amplifying TCR beta CDR3 regions consisted of RNA transcripts. The HTBI primer set served for first-round RT-PCR of the TCR CDR3. In TCRdb, the multiplex PCR reads were re-called with MiXCR into one record per CDR3 protein. The data contain 450,000 to 600,000 distinct CDR3 sequences, 15% to 20% of them seen just once; the ten biggest clones take up roughly 50%. It was uncontrolled infection, other autoimmune disease, pregnancy or lactation that excluded patients. The receptor comes from a man aged 35 to 55 with Graves' ophthalmopathy. What was sequenced was blood.

The chain's CDR3 is CASSQDYDRRGDTQYF. CDR3 nucleotides: TGCGCCAGCAGCCAAGATTATGACCGTCGGGGAGATACGCAGTATTTT. The rearrangement links TRBV4-3 to TRBJ2-3; possibly TRBD2 for D (5 bases). CDR3 length equals 16 residues. Germline V gives CDR1 LGHNA, CDR2 YSLEER. Trimming removed 0 bases from V and 5 bases from J, with 15 bases in between.